Presented here are 7 T cell receptor beta chains from one specimen sequenced in a study of identical twins. TCRdb itself ran the 5' RACE reads through MiXCR, one entry per CDR3 protein. This sample has around 670,000 distinct CDR3 sequences; roughly 6% occur once, and the top ten carry approximately 2%. The specimen sequenced was naive T cells sorted from blood. The receptors here all came from a man aged 18 to 35 in good health.

This clonotype was counted between two and nine times. This chain connects TRBV6-5 to TRBJ2-7; D not resolved. V lost 0 bases, J lost 1 base, and 7 bases lay in between. CDR1 and CDR2 from the germline V gene are MNHEY and SVGAGI. CDR3 size: 14 residues. CDR3 protein: CASSYSAGSYEQYV. DNA of the CDR3: TGTGCCAGCAGTTACTCCGCAGGTTCCTACGAGCAGTACGTC.

This clonotype was observed at least ten times. The rearrangement links TRBV4-1 to TRBJ2-7; D gene uncertain. Germline assignment: CDR1 MGHRA and CDR2 YSYEKL. Trimming removed 0 bases from V and 1 base from J, with 4 bases in between. CDR3 length: 13 amino acids. The CDR3 DNA follows: TGCGCCAGCAGCCAAGAGGTATCCTACGAGCAGTACTTC. Amino acids: CASSQEVSYEQYF.

In this sample, this clonotype turned up many times. This chain connects TRBV29-1 to TRBJ1-1; TRBD1 might be the D (6 bases). CDR1 SQVTM and CDR2 ANQGSEA come from the germline V gene. This CDR3 has 14 residues. V lost 0 bases and J 5 bases, leaving 13 bases between the germline ends. DNA of the CDR3: TGCAGCGTTGAAGATTACAGGGCTTCGACTGAAGCTTTCTTT. Protein: CSVEDYRASTEAFF.

This clonotype occurred a few times. This chain joins TRBV12-3 or TRBV12-4 and TRBJ2-4, with 7 bases that match TRBD1. The J segment lost 0 bases and the V segment lost 4 bases, leaving 3 bases of the junction unmatched. The CDR3 has 15 amino acids. The CDR3, as DNA: TGTGCCAGCAGTTGGGACAGCCTAGCCAAAAACATTCAGTACTTC. The encoded protein is CASSWDSLAKNIQYF.

This clonotype was seen repeatedly, ten times or more. This chain links TRBV20-1 with TRBJ2-5; D could derive from TRBD1 or TRBD2 (5 bases each). The CDR3 sequence is 13 residues long. Trimming took off 3 bases at V and 3 bases at J, with 11 bases between the two ends. Per germline, CDR1 DFQATT and CDR2 SNEGSKA (reference sequence). In DNA form, the CDR3 reads TGCAGTGCTAGGAAGAGAGGGGAAGAGACCCAGTACTTC. The encoded protein is CSARKRGEETQYF.

This chain joins TRBV4-3 and TRBJ1-5, with 8 bases identical to TRBD1. The CDR3 consists of 18 residues. Trimming at V came to 0 bases and at J to 6 bases, leaving 13 bases not matched to a gene. The germline V gene has CDR1 LGHNA and CDR2 YSLEER. The CDR3 here is CASSQDPGGVGLGQPQHF. The CDR3 region has the DNA TGCGCCAGCAGCCAAGATCCAGGGGGCGTGGGGTTGGGTCAGCCCCAGCATTTT.

The genes are TRBV7-2 and TRBJ2-3, with 7 bases lining up with TRBD2. Germline V CDR1 and CDR2: SGHTA, FQGNSA. There are 16 residues in the CDR3. Trimming removed 5 bases from V and 3 bases from J; junction bases left unmatched: 11. This chain's CDR3 is CASSVGRTKLTDTQYF. The CDR3 nucleotides read TGTGCCAGCAGCGTCGGGAGGACTAAGCTAACAGATACGCAGTATTTT.